This T cell receptor (beta chain) was observed in a study of identical twins. General study points: Sequences that were out-of-frame, alpha and twin-shared displayed an excess of low generation probability. Beta clonotypes that were abundant in cord blood contained fewer insertions, a pattern absent from memory repertoires. Modelling underestimated the level of out-of-frame TCR alpha sharing observed in monozygotic twins.

A universal primer site arose from template switching, and cDNA bore unique molecular identifiers. TCRdb called the 5' RACE reads again in MiXCR, with one record for every CDR3 protein. The sample includes over 600,000 distinct CDR3 sequences, around 21% of them seen just once. On this clonotype: Its antigen is undetermined.

V lost 3 bases to trimming and J lost 3 bases; unmatched junction nucleotides: 2. The CDR3 is 14 amino acids. Germline CDR1 and CDR2: LGHDT and YNNKEL (reference sequence). This sample was shared with a second study, whose subject was T cells expressing NK-cell markers.

The sample taken for sequencing was PBMCs. This clonotype originated in a woman younger than 35 in good health. This chain links TRBV3-1 with TRBJ2-1, with TRBD2 matching 7 bases. The CDR3 DNA reads as TGTGCCAGCAGCCACGGCGGGGGCTACAATGAGCAGTTCTTC. This codes for CASSHGGGYNEQFF.